This T cell receptor beta chain was found in a study of T cell repertoires in cytomegalovirus infection. TCRdb passed the reads through MiXCR, listing each CDR3 protein once. The data show a few hundred thousand distinct CDR3 sequences, with roughly 29% seen just once and around 13% held by the top ten. The CDR3 length is 18 residues. V was clipped by 6 bases and J by 1 base, with 19 bases between them. The chain is built from TRBV12-3 or TRBV12-4 and TRBJ2-6; D is perhaps TRBD2 (5 bases). The receptor was derived from a human donor in good health (CMV status not recorded). Some clones in this sample may be carry-over from other donors' samples. Material: PBMCs. This CDR3 reads CASSLSSGFLSGANVLTF. The CDR3 DNA is TGTGCCAGCAGCTTGAGTTCGGGATTCTTATCTGGGGCCAACGTCCTGACTTTC.